This is a list of T cell receptor beta chains from one sample in a study of T cells in Graves' hyperthyroidism and ophthalmopathy. TCRdb re-analysed the multiplex PCR reads in MiXCR, keeping a single row per CDR3 protein. This table holds about 640,000 distinct CDR3 sequences, about 15% found once. Sequencing input: blood. Source of these receptors: a woman aged 50 to 60 with Graves' ophthalmopathy. The CDR3 runs from the conserved cysteine through the conserved F or W. The D gene is left open where the match is weak. For some rows the clone size is stated as once, few or many, or as a class when expanded; others skip it.

j_gene,len,v_gene,d_gene,abundance,CDR3nt,CDR3aa
TRBJ2-3,13,TRBV7-2,-,many,TGTGCCAGCAGCCCGTGGAGCACGGATACGCAGTATTTT,CASSPWSTDTQYF
TRBJ2-3,14,TRBV20-1,TRBD1,many,TGCAGTGCTACCTGGACAGGGGCCACAGATACGCAGTATTTT,CSATWTGATDTQYF
TRBJ2-5,14,TRBV7-2,-,-,TGTGCCAGCAGTCCGGGTCACCGTCAAGAGACCCAGTACTTC,CASSPGHRQETQYF
TRBJ2-6,15,TRBV29-1,-,few,TGCAGCGTTGTTGGCCTCTCCTCTGGGGCCAACGTCCTGACTTTC,CSVVGLSSGANVLTF
TRBJ2-3,14,TRBV30,TRBD1,many,TGTGCCTGGATGGACAGGGGGCGGACAGATACGCAGTATTTT,CAWMDRGRTDTQYF
TRBJ2-3,14,TRBV7-8,TRBD1,-,TGTGCCAGCAGCGTAAAGGACAGGTCGGATACGCAGTATTTT,CASSVKDRSDTQYF
TRBJ1-1,13,TRBV5-5,-,many,TGTGCCAGCAGCCCGCGAATCGACACTGAAGCTTTCTTT,CASSPRIDTEAFF
TRBJ2-3,15,TRBV24-1,TRBD2,many,TGTGCCACCAGTGACCCTAGCGGCCCCACAGATACGCAGTATTTT,CATSDPSGPTDTQYF
TRBJ1-1,12,TRBV15,-,few,TGTGCCACCAGCGCCCTGAACACTGAAGCTTTCTTT,CATSALNTEAFF
TRBJ2-3,16,TRBV20-1,-,-,TGCAGTGCTAGAGATCCGTGGCAGGGGAGCACAGATACGCAGTATTTT,CSARDPWQGSTDTQYF
TRBJ2-7,16,TRBV19,TRBD1,-,TGTGCCAGTAGTCCAAGAACCGGGACAGGACTCTACGAGCAGTACTTC,CASSPRTGTGLYEQYF
TRBJ2-3,19,TRBV6-2/TRBV6-3,-,few,TGTGCCAGCAGTCTAAGGGCCCTATCGGACAAGGGGATCACAGATACGCAGTATTTT,CASSLRALSDKGITDTQYF
TRBJ2-1,12,TRBV10-3,TRBD1,-,TGTGCCATCGGCGCCACAGGGGGTGGGCAGTTCTTC,CAIGATGGGQFF
TRBJ2-7,12,TRBV20-1,-,many,TGCAGTGCTACGAAGGGACTTCACGAGCAGTACTTC,CSATKGLHEQYF
TRBJ2-1,17,TRBV4-3,TRBD2,many,TGCGCCAGCAGCCGTAGTACCGGGACTAGTAGGTATAATGAGCAGTTCTTC,CASSRSTGTSRYNEQFF
TRBJ2-7,14,TRBV2,TRBD2,many,TGTGCCAGCAGGGGACTAGCATCCCTCGTCGAGCAGTACTTC,CASRGLASLVEQYF
TRBJ2-1,14,TRBV5-1,-,many,TGCGCCAGCAGCTCCCTGTCGAAGAACAATGAGCAGTTCTTC,CASSSLSKNNEQFF
TRBJ2-7,14,TRBV4-1,-,few,TGCGCCAGCAGCCAAGAGGCCCGTACCTACGAGCAGTACTTC,CASSQEARTYEQYF
TRBJ2-7,15,TRBV4-1,TRBD2,few,TGCGCCAGCAGCCAAGATCGGGAGGTGTTCTACGAGCAGTACTTC,CASSQDREVFYEQYF
TRBJ2-3,18,TRBV27,TRBD2,many,TGTGCCAGCAGTTTATCTGGTCGGCTAGCGGGAATCACAGATACGCAGTATTTT,CASSLSGRLAGITDTQYF
TRBJ2-3,17,TRBV20-1,TRBD2,-,TGCAGTGCCGGAGGAGGAGGGCGAGCGGGAGTGGCAGATACGCAGTATTTT,CSAGGGGRAGVADTQYF
TRBJ2-1,14,TRBV5-1,TRBD2,many,TGCGCCAGCAGCTCGACTAGCGGGAGGCAGGAGCAGTTCTTC,CASSSTSGRQEQFF
TRBJ2-7,14,TRBV4-3,-,few,TGCGCCAGCAGCTTGGGCCCTAACCTGCGCGAGCAGTACTTC,CASSLGPNLREQYF
TRBJ1-4,16,TRBV24-1,-,-,TGTGCCACCAGTGGGGGGCCCGGACAGCCAAATGAAAAACTGTTTTTT,CATSGGPGQPNEKLFF
TRBJ2-1,12,TRBV7-2,-,many,TGTGCCAGCAGCATTAGCGGAAATGAGCAGTTCTTC,CASSISGNEQFF
TRBJ2-7,11,TRBV6-2/TRBV6-3,-,few,TGTGCCAGCAGTTTCGACCGCGAGCAGTACTTC,CASSFDREQYF
TRBJ2-7,15,TRBV7-3,TRBD2,many,TGTGCCAGCAGCTTAACGTTGGGACTAGCTTCCGAGCAGTACTTC,CASSLTLGLASEQYF
TRBJ2-2,16,TRBV18,TRBD2,many,TGTGCCAGCTCATCTACTAGCGGGAGAGGGACCGGGGAGCTGTTTTTT,CASSSTSGRGTGELFF
TRBJ2-1,15,TRBV28,TRBD2,few,TGTGCCAGCAGTCCGGGGTTTGGGAGCGGGAGTTATCAGTTCTTC,CASSPGFGSGSYQFF
TRBJ2-1,14,TRBV7-2,TRBD2,many,TGTGCCAGCAGCTACTTAGCGGGAGGCGGTGAGCAGTTCTTC,CASSYLAGGGEQFF
TRBJ2-3,15,TRBV6-4,-,few,TGTGCCAGCAGGCCCGACTACGGTCGCACAGATACGCAGTATTTT,CASRPDYGRTDTQYF
TRBJ2-1,19,TRBV28,TRBD2,-,TGTGCCAGCAGCAAACCGGGACTAGCGGGAGGTGCCTCCTACAATGAGCAGTTCTTC,CASSKPGLAGGASYNEQFF
TRBJ2-2,15,TRBV15,-,-,TGTGCCACCAGCAGAGGGTTCGCGAACACCGGGGAGCTGTTTTTT,CATSRGFANTGELFF
TRBJ2-2,19,TRBV6-2/TRBV6-3,TRBD2,few,TGTGCCAGCAGTTACCCCCGCCCAAGCGGGAGTACATCCACCGGGGAGCTGCTTTTT,CASSYPRPSGSTSTGELLF
TRBJ2-3,16,TRBV6-2/TRBV6-3,-,few,TGTGCCAGCAGTTACGACCGGGACCGAGGCACAGATACGCAGTATTTT,CASSYDRDRGTDTQYF
TRBJ2-3,18,TRBV9,TRBD2,-,TGTGCCAGCAGCGGTGCTCCTAGCGGGAGCCTATCCCCAGATACGCAGTATTTT,CASSGAPSGSLSPDTQYF
TRBJ2-1,16,TRBV7-8,TRBD1,-,TGTGCCAGCAGCTTACGGGGACAGTACACAGGCAATGAGCAGTTCTTC,CASSLRGQYTGNEQFF
TRBJ2-5,12,TRBV20-1,-,many,TGCAGTGCTAGAACGTCTCCAGAGACCCAGTACTTC,CSARTSPETQYF
TRBJ1-1,16,TRBV5-1,-,few,TGCGCCAGCAGCTCACGGGACGGCCTTATGAGCACTGAAGCTTTCTTT,CASSSRDGLMSTEAFF
TRBJ2-1,16,TRBV28,-,many,TGTGCCAGCAGTGTATGGGACGGACCTTCCTACAATGAGCAGTTCTTC,CASSVWDGPSYNEQFF
TRBJ2-5,15,TRBV9,-,-,TGTGCCAGCAGCGTAGAGGCGGCGCCGACTGGGACCCAGTACTTC,CASSVEAAPTGTQYF